This is a list of T cell receptor beta chains from one sample in a study of shared clonotypes between healthy human individuals. Produced via immunoSEQ multiplex PCR; TCRdb's table is partial and in-frame only. The sample records about 1.9 million clones, 80% to 95% being singletons. Material for sequencing was naive CD8+ T cells from PBMCs. Receptors originate from a young man in good health. Some clones in this sample may be carry-over from other donors' samples. Each CDR3 is given with its conserved first and last residue. D genes are given only for firm matches. Clone size, where shown, is once, few, many, or a class for clones that have expanded.

>once|TRBJ2-7|NA|TRBV9
TGTGCCAGCAGCGCCAACCCGACTAGATCCTCCTACGAGCAGTACTTC
CASSANPTRSSYEQYF
>NA|TRBJ2-5|NA|TRBV4-1
TGCGCCAGCAGCCAATACGACAGCCTGAGGGGGGAAGAGACCCAGTACTTC
CASSQYDSLRGEETQYF
>few|TRBJ1-1|NA|TRBV9
TGTGCCAGCAGCGTAGGCAGGGCATTCACTGAAGCTTTCTTT
CASSVGRAFTEAFF
>NA|TRBJ2-7|NA|TRBV29-1
TGCAGCGTTGAAGATCGAGCCAGGGACTACGAGCAGTACTTC
CSVEDRARDYEQYF
>NA|TRBJ2-4|NA|TRBV4-3
TGCGCCAGCAGCCAAGATCCAGCCTTCGCCAAAAACATTCAGTACTTC
CASSQDPAFAKNIQYF
>NA|TRBJ1-1|TRBD1|TRBV5-1
TGCGCCAGCAGCTCAACCGGGACAGGGAGCACTGAAGCTTTCTTT
CASSSTGTGSTEAFF
>NA|TRBJ2-7|NA|TRBV7-8
TGTGCCAGCAGCAACCACTACGAGCAGTACTTC
CASSNHYEQYF
>NA|TRBJ2-5|NA|TRBV9
TGTGCCAGCAGCGTGGTGGGGGCCCTTATCGGTGAGACCCAGTACTTC
CASSVVGALIGETQYF
>NA|TRBJ1-1|NA|TRBV4-2
TGTGCCAGCAGCCAAGATCCCCAGGGGCCCACTATGAACACTGAAGCTTTCTTT
CASSQDPQGPTMNTEAFF
>NA|TRBJ1-2|TRBD1|TRBV4-1
TGCGCCAGCAGCCAAGATCCTGGGACAGTCTGGGGCTATGGCTACACCTTC
CASSQDPGTVWGYGYTF
>NA|TRBJ2-1|NA|TRBV5-4
TGTGCCAGCAGCCCTAAGAATCCGGATGAGCAGTTCTTC
CASSPKNPDEQFF
>NA|TRBJ2-2|NA|TRBV21-1
TGTGCCAGCAGCACCCCCGCCGGGGAGCTGTTTTTT
CASSTPAGELFF
>NA|TRBJ2-7|NA|TRBV27
TGTGCCAGCAGTTTATCCCGTGGGAGCTACGAGCAGTACTTC
CASSLSRGSYEQYF
>NA|TRBJ2-1|TRBD2|TRBV28
TGTGCCAGCAGTCTTAGCGGGACCGGCAACAATGAGCAGTTCTTC
CASSLSGTGNNEQFF
>NA|TRBJ2-1|NA|TRBV30
TGTGCCTGGAGTGGGTGGGCGGAACCCCCCTACAATGAGCAGTTCTTC
CAWSGWAEPPYNEQFF
>NA|TRBJ2-7|TRBD1|TRBV9
TGTGCCAGCAGCGCCTCCGGGACAGGGAGTGTTTACGAGCAGTACTTC
CASSASGTGSVYEQYF
>NA|TRBJ1-2|NA|TRBV30
TGTGCCTGGTCGACCCCAACCCCTGGGGAGTATGGCTACACCTTC
CAWSTPTPGEYGYTF
>NA|TRBJ2-7|NA|TRBV6-6
TGTGCCAGCAGCTCCTCCGCAGGCCTCTACGAGCAGTACTTC
CASSSSAGLYEQYF
>NA|TRBJ2-2|TRBD2|TRBV19
TGTGCCAGTAGTACCCGGGACACGACTAGCGGGAGTAACACCGGGGAGCTGTTTTTT
CASSTRDTTSGSNTGELFF
>NA|TRBJ2-7|NA|TRBV15
TGTGCCACCAGCCCACCCCTGGGGGGTGCCGAGCAGTACTTC
CATSPPLGGAEQYF
>NA|TRBJ1-5|NA|TRBV19
TGTGCCAGTAGTATGTTAAAACAGCCCCAGCATTTT
CASSMLKQPQHF
>NA|TRBJ2-2|TRBD2|TRBV27
TGTGCCAGCAGTTTATTTTACCGGGGGGGAGGAAACACCGGGGAGCTGTTTTTT
CASSLFYRGGGNTGELFF
>NA|TRBJ2-1|NA|TRBV27
TGTGCCAGCAGTTTGGCCGGGAGCTCCTACAATGAGCAGTTCTTC
CASSLAGSSYNEQFF
>NA|TRBJ2-7|NA|TRBV28
TGTGCCGTGCAGCTGGAGAGCTACGAGCAGTACTTC
CAVQLESYEQYF
>NA|TRBJ2-1|NA|TRBV5-1
TGCGCCAGCAGCTTGGCCATACAGGGCGGCTCCTACAATGAGCAGTTCTTC
CASSLAIQGGSYNEQFF
>once|TRBJ1-1|NA|TRBV4-1
TGCGCCAGCAGCCAAGATTTCGGCCACGGGGGGACTGAAGCTTTCTTT
CASSQDFGHGGTEAFF
>NA|TRBJ1-2|NA|TRBV19
TGTGCCAGTAGTATTAACCCTTACAGGGAGGGAAGCTATGGCTACACCTTC
CASSINPYREGSYGYTF
>NA|TRBJ1-5|NA|TRBV19
TGTGCCAGTAGAGGGTGGGAGAATCAGCCCCAGCATTTT
CASRGWENQPQHF
>NA|TRBJ1-3|NA|TRBV4-3
TGCGCCAGCAGCCAAGATCGCATACTCCGTGGAAACACCATATATTTT
CASSQDRILRGNTIYF
>NA|TRBJ2-2|TRBD1|TRBV5-4
TGTGCCAGCAGCTTGGCCACAGGGGGCACGGACACCGGGGAGCTGTTTTTT
CASSLATGGTDTGELFF
>once|TRBJ2-5|TRBD2|TRBV9
TGTGCCAGCAGCGCCACTAGCGGGAGAGAGACCCAGTACTTC
CASSATSGRETQYF
>NA|TRBJ1-1|TRBD1|TRBV5-5
TGTGCCAGCAGCTTGGGGGACAGAAACACTGAAGCTTTCTTT
CASSLGDRNTEAFF
>once|TRBJ1-5|NA|TRBV5-8
TGTGCCAGCAGCCCGACAAGGAGCAATCAGCCCCAGCATTTT
CASSPTRSNQPQHF
>NA|TRBJ2-3|NA|TRBV12-5
TGTGCTAGTGGTTGGAGAGGTACGCAGTATTTT
CASGWRGTQYF
>NA|TRBJ2-7|TRBD1|TRBV7-9
TGTGCCAGCAGCTTGACAGGGGGTGGCTACGAGCAGTACTTC
CASSLTGGGYEQYF
>NA|TRBJ1-1|NA|TRBV29-1
TGCAGCGTTGTCACAGGGAACGCTGAAGCTTTCTTT
CSVVTGNAEAFF
>NA|TRBJ2-1|NA|TRBV29-1
TGCAGCGTTCGAGGGGGGAGATACAATGAGCAGTTCTTC
CSVRGGRYNEQFF
>NA|TRBJ2-5|NA|TRBV2
TGTGCCAGCAGTATGGGACCGGGACGGGGAGAGACCCAGTACTTC
CASSMGPGRGETQYF
>NA|TRBJ2-7|NA|TRBV6-5
TGTGCCACCTCCGGGGCTACCTACGAGCAGTACTTC
CATSGATYEQYF
>once|TRBJ2-3|TRBD2|TRBV27
TGTGCCAGCAGTTTATTTGGCGGGAGGGCCCAGGGGGGAGATACGCAGTATTTT
CASSLFGGRAQGGDTQYF
>NA|TRBJ2-5|NA|TRBV7-7
TGTGCCAGCAGCTCCAAACACGAATGGGAGACCCAGTACTTC
CASSSKHEWETQYF
>few|TRBJ1-5|NA|TRBV7-9
TGTGCCAGCAGCTTAGCGCAGAGGGATCAGCCCCAGCATTTT
CASSLAQRDQPQHF
>NA|TRBJ2-7|TRBD2|TRBV7-7
TGTGCCAGCAGCCCGGTGGGACTAGCGGGAGTAAGCGAGCAGTACTTC
CASSPVGLAGVSEQYF
>once|TRBJ1-4|TRBD1|TRBV9
TGTGCCAGCAGCGTAGGGGTAGGGGGCGAAAAACTGTTTTTT
CASSVGVGGEKLFF
>few|TRBJ1-1|NA|TRBV7-8
TGTGCCAGCAGCCCCAAGGTTGAAGCTTTCTTT
CASSPKVEAFF
>once|TRBJ1-2|TRBD1|TRBV6-1
TGTGCCAGTGGGACAGGGGGAGGCTATGGCTACACCTTC
CASGTGGGYGYTF
>NA|TRBJ2-7|TRBD2|TRBV7-9
TGTGCCAGCAGTAACTCGGGGGGAGAGGGAGCCTACGAGCAGTACTTC
CASSNSGGEGAYEQYF
>NA|TRBJ1-4|NA|TRBV9
TGTGCCAGCAGCCCGTATTGGGAGGCGCGGGGTGAAAAACTGTTTTTT
CASSPYWEARGEKLFF
>NA|TRBJ1-1|NA|TRBV5-1
TGCGCCAGCAGCATTACAGGGTACACTGAAGCTTTCTTT
CASSITGYTEAFF
>NA|TRBJ2-1|TRBD2|TRBV29-1
TGCAGCGAGACTAGCGGGATGGACAATGAGCAGTTCTTC
CSETSGMDNEQFF
>NA|TRBJ2-1|NA|TRBV7-3
TGTGCCAGCAGCCCGACCCCCACGGACTACAATGAGCAGTTCTTC
CASSPTPTDYNEQFF
>NA|TRBJ1-3|TRBD1|TRBV19
TGTGCCAGTACCCCAACCGGGACAGACGGCCCTGGAAACACCATATATTTT
CASTPTGTDGPGNTIYF
>NA|TRBJ2-1|TRBD2|TRBV10-2
TGCGCCAGCAGCCCCCGGGGGGGTAGCGGGAGCCATGAGCAGTTCTTC
CASSPRGGSGSHEQFF
>NA|TRBJ2-1|TRBD2|TRBV27
TGTGCCAGCAGTTTATTGTCTAGCGGAGGGCCCTACAATGAGCAGTTCTTC
CASSLLSSGGPYNEQFF
>NA|TRBJ2-7|TRBD2|TRBV10-1
TGCGCCAGCAGTCCGGGAGGCTACGAGCAGTACTTC
CASSPGGYEQYF
>NA|TRBJ1-5|NA|TRBV27
TGTGCCAGCAGTTGGTTGGGGGGCAATCAGCCCCAGCATTTT
CASSWLGGNQPQHF
>NA|TRBJ2-7|NA|TRBV5-6
TGTGCCAGCAGCTTGGTCAGGAGCTCCTACGAGCAGTACTTC
CASSLVRSSYEQYF
>NA|TRBJ1-2|NA|TRBV29-1
TGCAGCGTTGTGCTCGGGACTGAATATGGCTACACCTTC
CSVVLGTEYGYTF
>NA|TRBJ2-1|NA|TRBV27
TGTGCCAGCAGTTCATCCGGGACCACCAATGAGCAGTTCTTC
CASSSSGTTNEQFF
>NA|TRBJ2-7|NA|TRBV19
TGTGCCAGTAGTCTGGGAGACAGGTCCTCCTACGAGCAGTACTTC
CASSLGDRSSYEQYF